The present T cell receptor beta chain was sequenced within a study of response to subunit inactivated influenza vaccine. This clonotype was counted only a few times. V gave up 4 bases and J gave up 2 bases, with 12 bases separating them. Looked up from germline, CDR1 is MGHRA and CDR2 is YSYEKL. The CDR3 is 14 residues long. One entry per CDR3 protein, called by TCRdb with MiXCR from the RT-PCR reads. The table has 500,000 to 550,000 distinct CDR3 sequences, approximately 22% seen once. The same sample was also studied in work on T cells expressing NK-cell markers. That study reports: The TCR beta cDNA came from 5'RACE template switching with UMIs. Sorted CD3+CD56+NKG2C+, CD3+CD56+NKG2C- and CD3+CD56-NKG2C+ T cells supplied TCR beta repertoires. Seven of the eight sequenced donors were classified as HCMV-seropositive, and one was classified as seronegative. Several of the experiments relied on an anti-gamma-delta TCR antibody so that only alpha-beta TCR T cells were sorted. About six donors carried dominant NKG2C+ clonotypes that made up roughly 1.0-7.0% of their CD8+ T cells.

This chain uses TRBV4-1 with TRBJ2-7; D is perhaps TRBD1 (6 bases). The sample in question was CD4+ T cells sorted from PBMCs, obtained about 11 days after vaccination. The receptor's source is a man aged 50-59 years who received an inactivated influenza vaccine. The CDR3 is CASSLHGQPYEQYF. DNA of the CDR3: TGCGCCAGCAGCCTTCACGGACAGCCCTACGAGCAGTACTTC.